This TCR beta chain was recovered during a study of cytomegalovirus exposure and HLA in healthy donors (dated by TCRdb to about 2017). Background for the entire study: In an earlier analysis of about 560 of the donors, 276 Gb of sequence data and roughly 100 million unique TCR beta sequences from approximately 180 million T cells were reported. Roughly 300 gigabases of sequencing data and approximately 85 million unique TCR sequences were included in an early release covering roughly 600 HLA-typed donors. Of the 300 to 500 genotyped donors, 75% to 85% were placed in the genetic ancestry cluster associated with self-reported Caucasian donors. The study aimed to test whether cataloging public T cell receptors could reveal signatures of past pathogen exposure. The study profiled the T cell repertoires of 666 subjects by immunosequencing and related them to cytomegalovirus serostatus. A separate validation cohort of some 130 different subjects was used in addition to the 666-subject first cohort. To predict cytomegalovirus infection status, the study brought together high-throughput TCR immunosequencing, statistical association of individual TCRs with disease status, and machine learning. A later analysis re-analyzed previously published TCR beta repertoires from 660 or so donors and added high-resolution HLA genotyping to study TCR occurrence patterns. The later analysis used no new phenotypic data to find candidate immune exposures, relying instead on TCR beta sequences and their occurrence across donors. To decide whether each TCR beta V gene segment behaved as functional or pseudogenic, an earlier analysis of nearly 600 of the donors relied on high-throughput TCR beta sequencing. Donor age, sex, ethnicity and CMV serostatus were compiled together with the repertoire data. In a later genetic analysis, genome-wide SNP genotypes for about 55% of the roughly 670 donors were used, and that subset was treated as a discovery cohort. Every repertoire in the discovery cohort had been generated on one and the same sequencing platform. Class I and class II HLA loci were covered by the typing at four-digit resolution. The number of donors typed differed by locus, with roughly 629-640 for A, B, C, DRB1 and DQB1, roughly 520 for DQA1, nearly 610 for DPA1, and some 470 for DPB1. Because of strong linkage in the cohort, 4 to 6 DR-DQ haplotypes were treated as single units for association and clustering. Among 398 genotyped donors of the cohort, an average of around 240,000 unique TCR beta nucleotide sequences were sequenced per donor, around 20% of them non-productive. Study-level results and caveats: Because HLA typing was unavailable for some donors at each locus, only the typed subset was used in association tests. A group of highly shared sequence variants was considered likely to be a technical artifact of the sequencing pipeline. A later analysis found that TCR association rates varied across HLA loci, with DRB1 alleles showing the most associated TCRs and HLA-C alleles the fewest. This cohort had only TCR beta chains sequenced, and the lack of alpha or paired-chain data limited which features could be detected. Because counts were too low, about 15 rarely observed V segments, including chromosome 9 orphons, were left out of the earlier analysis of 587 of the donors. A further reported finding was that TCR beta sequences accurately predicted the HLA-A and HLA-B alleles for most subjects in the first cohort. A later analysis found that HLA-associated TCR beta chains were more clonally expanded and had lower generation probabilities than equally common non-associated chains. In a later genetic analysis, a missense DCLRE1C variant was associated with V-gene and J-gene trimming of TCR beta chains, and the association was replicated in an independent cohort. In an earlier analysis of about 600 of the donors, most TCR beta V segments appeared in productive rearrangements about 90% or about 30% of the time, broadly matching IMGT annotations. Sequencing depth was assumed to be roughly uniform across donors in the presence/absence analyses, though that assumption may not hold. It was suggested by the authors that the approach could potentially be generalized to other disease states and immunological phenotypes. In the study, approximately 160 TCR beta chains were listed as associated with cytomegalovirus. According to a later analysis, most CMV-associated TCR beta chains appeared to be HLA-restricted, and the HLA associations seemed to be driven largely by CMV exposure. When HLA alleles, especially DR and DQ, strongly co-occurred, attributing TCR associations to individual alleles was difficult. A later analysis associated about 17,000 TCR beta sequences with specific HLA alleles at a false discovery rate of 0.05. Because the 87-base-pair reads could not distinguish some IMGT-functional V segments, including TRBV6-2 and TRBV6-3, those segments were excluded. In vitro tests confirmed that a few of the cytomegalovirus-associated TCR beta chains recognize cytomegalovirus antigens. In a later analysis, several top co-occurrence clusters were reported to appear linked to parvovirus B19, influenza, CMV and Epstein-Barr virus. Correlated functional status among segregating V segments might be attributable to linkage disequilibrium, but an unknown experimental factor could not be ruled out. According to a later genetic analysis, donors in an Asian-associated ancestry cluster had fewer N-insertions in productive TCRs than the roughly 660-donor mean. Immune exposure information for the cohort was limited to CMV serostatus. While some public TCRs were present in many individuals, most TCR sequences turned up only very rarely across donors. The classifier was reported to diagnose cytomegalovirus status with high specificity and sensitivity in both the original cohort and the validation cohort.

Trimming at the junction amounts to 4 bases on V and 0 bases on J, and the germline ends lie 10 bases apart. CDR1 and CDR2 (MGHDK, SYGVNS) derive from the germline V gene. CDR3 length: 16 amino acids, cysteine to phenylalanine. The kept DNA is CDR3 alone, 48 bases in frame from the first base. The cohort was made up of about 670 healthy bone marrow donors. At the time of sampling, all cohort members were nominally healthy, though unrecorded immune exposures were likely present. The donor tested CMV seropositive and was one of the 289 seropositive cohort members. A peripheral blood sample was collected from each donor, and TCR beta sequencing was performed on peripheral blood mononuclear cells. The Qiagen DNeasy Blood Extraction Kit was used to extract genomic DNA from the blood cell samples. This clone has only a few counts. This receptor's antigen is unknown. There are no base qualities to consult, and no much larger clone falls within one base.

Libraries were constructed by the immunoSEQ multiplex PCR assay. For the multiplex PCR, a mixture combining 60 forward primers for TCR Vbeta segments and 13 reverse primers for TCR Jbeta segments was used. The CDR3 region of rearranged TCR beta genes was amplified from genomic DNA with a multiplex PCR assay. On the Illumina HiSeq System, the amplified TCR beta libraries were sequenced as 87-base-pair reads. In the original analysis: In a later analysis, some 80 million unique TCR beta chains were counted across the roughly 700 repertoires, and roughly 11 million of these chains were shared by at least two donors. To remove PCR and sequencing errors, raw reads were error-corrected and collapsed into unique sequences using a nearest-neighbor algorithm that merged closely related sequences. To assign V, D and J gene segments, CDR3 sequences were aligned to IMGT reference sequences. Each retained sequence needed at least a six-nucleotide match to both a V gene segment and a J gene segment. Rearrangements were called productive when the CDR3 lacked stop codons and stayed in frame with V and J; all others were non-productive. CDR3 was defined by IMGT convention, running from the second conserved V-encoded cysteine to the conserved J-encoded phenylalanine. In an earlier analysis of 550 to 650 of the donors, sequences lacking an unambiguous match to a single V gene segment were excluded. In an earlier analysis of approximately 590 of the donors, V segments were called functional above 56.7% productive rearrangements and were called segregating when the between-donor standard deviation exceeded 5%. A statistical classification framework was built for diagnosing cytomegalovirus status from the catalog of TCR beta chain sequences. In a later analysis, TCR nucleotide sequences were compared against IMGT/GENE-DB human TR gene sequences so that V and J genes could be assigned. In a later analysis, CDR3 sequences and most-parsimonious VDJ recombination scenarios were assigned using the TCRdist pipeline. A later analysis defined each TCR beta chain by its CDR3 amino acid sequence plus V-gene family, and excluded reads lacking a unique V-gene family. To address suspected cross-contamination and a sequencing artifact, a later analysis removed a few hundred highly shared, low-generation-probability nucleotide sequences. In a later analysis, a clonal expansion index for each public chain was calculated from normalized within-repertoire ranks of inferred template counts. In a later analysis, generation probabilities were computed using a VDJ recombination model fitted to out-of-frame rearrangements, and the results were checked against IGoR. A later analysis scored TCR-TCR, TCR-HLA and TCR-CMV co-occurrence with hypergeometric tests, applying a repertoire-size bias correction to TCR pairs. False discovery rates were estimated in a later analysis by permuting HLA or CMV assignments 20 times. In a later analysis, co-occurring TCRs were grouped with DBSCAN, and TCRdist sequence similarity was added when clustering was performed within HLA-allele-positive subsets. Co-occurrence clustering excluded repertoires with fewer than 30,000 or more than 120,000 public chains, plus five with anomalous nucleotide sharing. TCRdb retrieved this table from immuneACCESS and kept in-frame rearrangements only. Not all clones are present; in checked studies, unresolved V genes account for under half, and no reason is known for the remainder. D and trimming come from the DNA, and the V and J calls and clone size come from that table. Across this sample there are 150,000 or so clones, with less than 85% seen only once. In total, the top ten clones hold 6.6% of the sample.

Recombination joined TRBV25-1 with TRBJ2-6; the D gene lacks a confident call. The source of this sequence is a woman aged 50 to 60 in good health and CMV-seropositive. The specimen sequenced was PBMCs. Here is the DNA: TGTGCCAGCAGTGGAACAGTGAACTCTGGGGCCAACGTCCTGACTTTC. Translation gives CASSGTVNSGANVLTF.